Below are 13 T cell receptor beta chains sequenced from a single sample in a study of response to subunit inactivated influenza vaccine (dated by TCRdb to the late 2010s). Library preparation used RT-PCR. The data were produced on an Illumina HiSeq 2500. Using fastp at Q25 and MiXCR, TCRdb reprocessed the public reads and kept productive beta chains. Each CDR3 protein gets just one entry, which takes the most common genes and DNA from the rows behind it. Across this sample there are hundreds of thousands of distinct CDR3 sequences, with approximately 14% seen only once. The ten largest clones add up to around 7% of the sample. The starting material was PBMCs from blood, obtained 14 days before vaccination. Every receptor here comes from a man in his forties or fifties who received an inactivated influenza vaccine. Donor details come from another sample of the same person, matched by shared clones.

This clonotype was seen a handful of times. This sequence joins TRBV20-1 and TRBJ2-1; 11 positions match TRBD2. Germline CDR1 reads DFQATT; CDR2 reads SNEGSKA (reference sequence). With V trimmed by 2 bases and J by 3 bases, 6 bases remained unmatched. The CDR3 contains 16 residues. As DNA, the CDR3 is TGCAGTGCTAGACCGACGGGGACTAGCGGCTACAATGAGCAGTTCTTC. Protein product: CSARPTGTSGYNEQFF.

Only a few counts were recorded for this clonotype. This chain uses TRBV12-3 or TRBV12-4 with TRBJ1-2; the D is unclear. The CDR3 totals 13 residues. V shed 4 bases and J shed 7 bases, with 13 bases lying between them. The CDR3 is CASSSSGSIGYTF. The CDR3 DNA sequence: TGTGCCAGCAGTTCTTCAGGATCTATTGGCTACACCTTC.

CDR3 DNA sequence: TGTGCCAGCAGCTTAGGCGGAGGCAAAAACATTCAGTACTTC. This translates into CASSLGGGKNIQYF. The chain couples TRBV13 to TRBJ2-4, with D possibly being TRBD2 (5 bases). CDR1 and CDR2 from the germline V gene are PRHDT and FYEKMQ (reference sequence). V gave up 0 bases and J gave up 3 bases, with 6 bases separating them. CDR3 length equals 14 residues.

The chain uses TRBV5-1 and TRBJ2-7, with a possible D match to TRBD2 (5 bases). With 7 bases removed from V and 1 base from J, the gap between germline ends came to 15 bases. The CDR3 covers 14 residues. CDR1 and CDR2 (germline): SGHRS, YFSETQ. CDR3 region: CASRSVGESYEQYF. CDR3 DNA sequence: TGCGCCAGCCGATCAGTCGGGGAGTCCTACGAGCAGTACTTC.

This chain connects TRBV19 to TRBJ1-2; maybe TRBD1 (6 bases). Germline V CDR1 and CDR2: LNHDA, SQIVND (reference sequence). CDR3 length equals 12 residues. The CDR3 sequence: CVDNRENYGYTF. The DNA for the CDR3 is TGTGTCGACAACAGGGAGAACTATGGCTACACCTTC.

This clonotype was observed many times. V usage is TRBV5-1 and J usage is TRBJ1-6; possibly TRBD1 for D (6 bases). This CDR3 comprises 16 residues. Germline lookup yields CDR1 SGHRS and CDR2 YFSETQ. V shed 1 base and J shed 0 bases, with 8 bases lying between them. CDR3 sequence (DNA): TGCGCCAGCAGCTTGACAGGGAGCTCCTATAATTCACCCCTCCACTTT. This encodes CASSLTGSSYNSPLHF.

This clonotype appeared many times. The V gene is TRBV20-1, the J gene TRBJ1-5; D possibly corresponds to TRBD1 (5 bases). Trimming took 2 bases from V and 1 from J, leaving 15 bases between them. From germline, CDR1 is DFQATT and CDR2 SNEGSKA (reference sequence). The CDR3 covers 16 residues. For the CDR3, the DNA is TGCAGTGCTAGAAAAAAGGCAGGGCACAGCAATCAGCCCCAGCATTTT. Amino acids: CSARKKAGHSNQPQHF.

The sample holds a few counts of this clonotype. The chain uses TRBV28 and TRBJ2-1; possibly TRBD1 for D (6 bases). Germline CDR1 and CDR2: MDHEN and SYDVKM. This CDR3 spans 15 amino acids. V lost 4 bases and J lost 3, with 13 bases in between. The CDR3, as DNA: TGTGCCAGCAGTTCCCTGGACAGCTTCTACAATGAGCAGTTCTTC. Its protein product is CASSSLDSFYNEQFF.

The chain uses TRBV4-1 and TRBJ2-3, with TRBD2 matching 8 bases. CDR1 and CDR2 from the germline V gene are MGHRA and YSYEKL. The V segment lost 0 bases and the J segment 1 base; nucleotides outside the gene matches: 6. There are 17 residues in the CDR3. For the CDR3, the DNA is TGCGCCAGCAGCCAAGATCCCCCGACTAGCGGCACAGATACGCAGTATTTT. The encoded protein is CASSQDPPTSGTDTQYF.

A few counts support this clonotype. The J gene is TRBJ2-1, the V gene TRBV7-2; the D gene is possibly TRBD2 (6 bases). Trimming pared 1 base from V and 0 bases from J, leaving 10 bases between. The germline V gene has CDR1 SGHTA and CDR2 FQGNSA. CDR3 length: 16 residues. The CDR3 DNA sequence: TGTGCCAGCAGCTTAGAGGGACTGAGCTCCTACAATGAGCAGTTCTTC. Protein sequence: CASSLEGLSSYNEQFF.

This clonotype was detected only a few times. The chain couples TRBV10-2 to TRBJ2-3, with TRBD1 identical over 9 bases. Germline V gene data show CDR1 as WSHSY and CDR2 as SAAADI. V trimming: 7 bases; J trimming: 3 bases; junction bases outside the gene matches: 8. This CDR3 spans 15 amino acids. The CDR3 DNA reads as TGCGCCAGCACAAGCGGGACAGGGTGGACAGATACGCAGTATTTT. This codes for CASTSGTGWTDTQYF.

The chain employs TRBV3-1 and TRBJ2-1; the match to TRBD2 covers 8 bases. Germline lookup yields CDR1 LGHDT and CDR2 YNNKEL (reference sequence). The CDR3 is 14 residues long. With 3 bases clipped from V and 8 bases from J, the junction kept 6 bases outside the gene matches. This chain's CDR3 is CASSHSGSGDEQFF. The CDR3 bases are TGTGCCAGCAGCCACAGCGGGAGTGGGGATGAGCAGTTCTTC.

This clonotype was detected ten times or more. The chain carries TRBV27 and TRBJ1-1; TRBD1 aligns across 7 bases. Germline V gene lookup returns CDR1 MNHEY and CDR2 SMNVEV (reference sequence). Trimming took 5 bases from V and 5 from J; bases not matched to a gene: 5. The CDR3 runs 13 residues. The CDR3 DNA is TGTGCCAGCAGTCACGGGACAGCGACTGAAGCTTTCTTT. It codes for CASSHGTATEAFF.